Detailed here is one T cell receptor beta chain. This sample is part of a study of T cell changes during pregnancy in multiple sclerosis. TCRdb's copy holds only in-frame clones and misses some; the assay was immunoSEQ multiplex PCR. The sample has about 76,000 clones, roughly 90% seen once. Germline V gene lookup returns CDR1 MDHEN and CDR2 SYDVKM. V lost 3 bases, J lost 0 bases, and 9 bases lay in between. CDR3 size: 14 residues. The rearrangement joins TRBV28 to TRBJ2-7; D is unclear. This specimen was peripheral blood, taken after pregnancy. The TCR originated in a female donor in good health, enrolled as a control in a pregnancy study. The CDR3 is CASSFGSFSYEQYF. The CDR3 DNA reads TGTGCCAGCAGTTTCGGTAGTTTCTCCTACGAGCAGTACTTC.